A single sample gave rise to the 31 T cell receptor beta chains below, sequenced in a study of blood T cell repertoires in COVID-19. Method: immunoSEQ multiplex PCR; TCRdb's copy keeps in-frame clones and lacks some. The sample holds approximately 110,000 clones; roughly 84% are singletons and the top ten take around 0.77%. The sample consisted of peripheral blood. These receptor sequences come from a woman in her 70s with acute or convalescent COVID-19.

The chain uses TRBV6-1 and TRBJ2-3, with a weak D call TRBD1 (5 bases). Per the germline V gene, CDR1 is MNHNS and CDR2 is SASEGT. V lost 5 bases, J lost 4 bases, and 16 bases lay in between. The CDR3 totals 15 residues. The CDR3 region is CASSLRQGGADTQYF. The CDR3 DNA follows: TGTGCCAGCAGTTTAAGGCAGGGTGGGGCAGATACGCAGTATTTT.

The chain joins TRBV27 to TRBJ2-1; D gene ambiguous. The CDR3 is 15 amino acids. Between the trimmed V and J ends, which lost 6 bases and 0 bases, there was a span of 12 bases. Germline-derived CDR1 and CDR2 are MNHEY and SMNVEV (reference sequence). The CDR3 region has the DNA TGTGCCAGCAGAGCGACTGTCAGCTCCTACAATGAGCAGTTCTTC. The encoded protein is CASRATVSSYNEQFF.

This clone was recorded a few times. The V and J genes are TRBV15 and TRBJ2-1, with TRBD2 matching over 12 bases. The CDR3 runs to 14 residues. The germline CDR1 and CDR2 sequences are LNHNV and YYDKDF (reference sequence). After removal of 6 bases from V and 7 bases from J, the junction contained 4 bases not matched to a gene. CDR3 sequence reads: CATSFGLAGNEQFF. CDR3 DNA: TGTGCCACCAGTTTCGGACTAGCGGGAAATGAGCAGTTCTTC.

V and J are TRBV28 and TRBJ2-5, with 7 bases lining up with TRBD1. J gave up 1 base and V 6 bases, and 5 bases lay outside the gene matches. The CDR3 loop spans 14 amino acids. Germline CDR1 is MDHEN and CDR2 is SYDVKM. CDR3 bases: TGTGCCAGCAGCCTGCAGGGGGTCCAAGAGACCCAGTACTTC. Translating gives CASSLQGVQETQYF.

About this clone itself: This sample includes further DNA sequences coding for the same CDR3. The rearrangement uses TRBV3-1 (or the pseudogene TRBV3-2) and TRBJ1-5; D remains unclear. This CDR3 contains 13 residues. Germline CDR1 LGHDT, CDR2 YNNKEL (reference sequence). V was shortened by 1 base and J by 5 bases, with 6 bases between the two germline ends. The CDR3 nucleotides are TGTGCCAGCAGCCAAGGTTTAGATCAGCCCCAGCATTTT. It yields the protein CASSQGLDQPQHF.

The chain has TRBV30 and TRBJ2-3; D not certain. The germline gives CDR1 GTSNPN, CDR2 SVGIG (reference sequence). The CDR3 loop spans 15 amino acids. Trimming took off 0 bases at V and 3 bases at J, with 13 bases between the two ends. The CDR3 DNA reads TGTGCCTGGAGTGTTAGTCTCCTCCCAACAGATACGCAGTATTTT. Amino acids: CAWSVSLLPTDTQYF.

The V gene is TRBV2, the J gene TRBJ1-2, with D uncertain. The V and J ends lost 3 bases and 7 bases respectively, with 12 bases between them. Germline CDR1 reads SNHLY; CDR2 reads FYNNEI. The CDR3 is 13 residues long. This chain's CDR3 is CASSDRGAGGYTF. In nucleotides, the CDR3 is TGTGCCAGCAGTGACCGGGGTGCAGGTGGCTACACCTTC.

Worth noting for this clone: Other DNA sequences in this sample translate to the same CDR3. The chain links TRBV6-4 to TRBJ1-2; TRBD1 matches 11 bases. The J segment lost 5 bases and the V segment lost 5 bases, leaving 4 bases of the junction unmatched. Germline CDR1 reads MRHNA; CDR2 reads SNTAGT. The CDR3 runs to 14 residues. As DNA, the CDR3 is TGTGCCAGCAGTCCCGGGACAGGGGGGTATGGCTACACCTTC. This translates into CASSPGTGGYGYTF.

The CDR3 nucleotides are TGTGCCTGGAGTAATGGCGACAGGCAGAGCACAGATACGCAGTATTTT. This translates into CAWSNGDRQSTDTQYF. The V and J genes are TRBV30 and TRBJ2-3, with D tentatively TRBD1 (6 bases). V was pared by 2 bases and J by 0 bases, with 15 bases between. Germline lookup yields CDR1 GTSNPN and CDR2 SVGIG (reference sequence). CDR3 size: 16 residues.

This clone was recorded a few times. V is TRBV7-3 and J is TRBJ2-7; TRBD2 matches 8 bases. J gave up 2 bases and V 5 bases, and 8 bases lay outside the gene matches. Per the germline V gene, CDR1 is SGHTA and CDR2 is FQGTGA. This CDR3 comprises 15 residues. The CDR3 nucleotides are TGTGCCAGCAGCCCGGGGGTGGGACTAGCCTACGAGCAGTACTTC. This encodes CASSPGVGLAYEQYF.

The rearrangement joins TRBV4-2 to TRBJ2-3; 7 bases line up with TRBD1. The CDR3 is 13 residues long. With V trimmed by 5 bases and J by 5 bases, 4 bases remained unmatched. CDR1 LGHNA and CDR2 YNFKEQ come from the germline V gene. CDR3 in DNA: TGTGCCAGCAGCGACAGGGTAGAAGATACGCAGTATTTT. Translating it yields CASSDRVEDTQYF.

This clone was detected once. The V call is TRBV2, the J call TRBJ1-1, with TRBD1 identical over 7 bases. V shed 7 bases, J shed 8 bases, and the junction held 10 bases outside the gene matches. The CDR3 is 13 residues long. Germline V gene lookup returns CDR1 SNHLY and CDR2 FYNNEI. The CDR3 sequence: CASTDTWDSEAFF. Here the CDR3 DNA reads TGTGCCAGCACTGATACTTGGGACAGCGAAGCTTTCTTT. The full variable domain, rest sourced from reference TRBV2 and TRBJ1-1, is EPEVTQTPSHQVTQMGQEVILRCVPISNHLYFYWYRQILGQKVEFLVSFYNNEISEKSEIFDDQFSVERPDGSNFTLKIRSTKLEDSAMYFCASTDTWDSEAFFGQGTRLTVV.

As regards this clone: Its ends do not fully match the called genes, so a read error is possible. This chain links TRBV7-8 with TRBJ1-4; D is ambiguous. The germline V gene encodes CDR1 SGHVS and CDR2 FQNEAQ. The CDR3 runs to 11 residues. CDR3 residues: CASTPNGKLFF. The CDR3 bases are TGTGCCAGCACCCCTAATGGAAAACTGTTTTTT.

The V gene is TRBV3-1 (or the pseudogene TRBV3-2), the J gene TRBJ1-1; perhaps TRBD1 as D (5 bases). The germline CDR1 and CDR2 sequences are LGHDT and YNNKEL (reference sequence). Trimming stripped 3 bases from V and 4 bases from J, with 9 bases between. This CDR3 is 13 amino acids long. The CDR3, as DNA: TGTGCCAGCAGCCATTTGGGACTCACTGAAGCTTTCTTT. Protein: CASSHLGLTEAFF.

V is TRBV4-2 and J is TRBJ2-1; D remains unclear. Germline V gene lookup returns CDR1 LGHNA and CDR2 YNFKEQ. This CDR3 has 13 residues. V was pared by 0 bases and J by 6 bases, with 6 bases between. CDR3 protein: CASSQEEVNEQFF. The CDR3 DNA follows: TGTGCCAGCAGCCAAGAAGAGGTCAATGAGCAGTTCTTC.

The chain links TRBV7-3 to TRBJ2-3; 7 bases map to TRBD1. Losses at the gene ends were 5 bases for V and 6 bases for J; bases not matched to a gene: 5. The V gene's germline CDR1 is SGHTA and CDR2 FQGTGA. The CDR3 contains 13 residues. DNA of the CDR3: TGTGCCAGCAGCCCGACAGGGCTGGATACGCAGTATTTT. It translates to CASSPTGLDTQYF.

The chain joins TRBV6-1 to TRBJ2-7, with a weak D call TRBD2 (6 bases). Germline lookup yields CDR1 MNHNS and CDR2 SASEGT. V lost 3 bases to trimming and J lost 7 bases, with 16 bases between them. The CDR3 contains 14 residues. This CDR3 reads CASSERGRSSEQYF. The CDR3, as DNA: TGTGCCAGCAGTGAGCGGGGCCGTTCGTCGGAGCAGTACTTC.

The DNA for the CDR3 is TGTGCCAGCAGTACCCGACAGGGTTCCGAGCAGTACTTC. It codes for CASSTRQGSEQYF. The chain has TRBV12-3 or TRBV12-4 and TRBJ2-7; 7 nucleotides align to TRBD1. With 5 bases clipped from V and 6 bases from J, the junction kept 7 bases outside the gene matches. The CDR3 consists of 13 residues.

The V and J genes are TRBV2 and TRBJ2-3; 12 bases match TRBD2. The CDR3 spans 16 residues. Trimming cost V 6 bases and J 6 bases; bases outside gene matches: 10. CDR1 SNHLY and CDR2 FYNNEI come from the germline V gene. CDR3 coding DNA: TGTGCCAGCAGCTTAAGACTAGCGGGGGATCTTGATACGCAGTATTTT. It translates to CASSLRLAGDLDTQYF.

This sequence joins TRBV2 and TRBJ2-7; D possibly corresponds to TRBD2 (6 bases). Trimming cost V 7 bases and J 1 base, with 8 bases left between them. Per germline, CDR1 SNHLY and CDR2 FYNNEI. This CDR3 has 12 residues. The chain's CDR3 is CASKRESYEQYF. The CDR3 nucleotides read TGTGCCAGCAAACGGGAGTCCTACGAGCAGTACTTC.

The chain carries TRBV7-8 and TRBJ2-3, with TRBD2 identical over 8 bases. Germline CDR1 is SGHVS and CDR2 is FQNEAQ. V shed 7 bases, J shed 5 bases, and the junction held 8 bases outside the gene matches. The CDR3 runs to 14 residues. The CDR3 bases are TGTGCCAGCAAACCGGGAGGGCCGAGAGATACGCAGTATTTT. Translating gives CASKPGGPRDTQYF.

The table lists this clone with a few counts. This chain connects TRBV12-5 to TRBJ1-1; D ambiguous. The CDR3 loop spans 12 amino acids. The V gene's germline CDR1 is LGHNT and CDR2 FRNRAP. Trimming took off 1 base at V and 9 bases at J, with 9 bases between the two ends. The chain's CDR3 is CASGLEFVQAFF. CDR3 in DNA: TGTGCTAGTGGTTTGGAATTCGTCCAAGCTTTCTTT. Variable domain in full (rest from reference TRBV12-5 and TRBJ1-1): DARVTQTPRHKVTEMGQEVTMRCQPILGHNTVFWYRQTMMQGLELLAYFRNRAPLDDSGMPKDRFSAEMPDATLATLKIQPSEPRDSAVYFCASGLEFVQAFFGQGTRLTVV.

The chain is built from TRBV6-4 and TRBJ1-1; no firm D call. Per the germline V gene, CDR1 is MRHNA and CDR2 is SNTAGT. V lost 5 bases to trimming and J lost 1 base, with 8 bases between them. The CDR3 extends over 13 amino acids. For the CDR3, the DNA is TGTGCCAGCAGTCTTGCTAGGAACACTGAAGCTTTCTTT. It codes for CASSLARNTEAFF.

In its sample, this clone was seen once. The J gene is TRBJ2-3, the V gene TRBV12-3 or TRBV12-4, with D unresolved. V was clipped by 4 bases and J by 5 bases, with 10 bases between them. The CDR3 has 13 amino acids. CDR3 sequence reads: CASSWAKVDTQYF. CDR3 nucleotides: TGTGCCAGCAGTTGGGCGAAGGTAGATACGCAGTATTTT.

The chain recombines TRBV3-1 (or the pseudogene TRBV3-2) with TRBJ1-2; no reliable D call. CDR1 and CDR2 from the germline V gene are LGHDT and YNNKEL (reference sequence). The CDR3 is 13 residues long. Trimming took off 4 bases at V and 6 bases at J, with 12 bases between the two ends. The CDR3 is CASSPGMVDGYTF. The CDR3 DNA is TGTGCCAGCAGCCCCGGGATGGTGGATGGCTACACCTTC.

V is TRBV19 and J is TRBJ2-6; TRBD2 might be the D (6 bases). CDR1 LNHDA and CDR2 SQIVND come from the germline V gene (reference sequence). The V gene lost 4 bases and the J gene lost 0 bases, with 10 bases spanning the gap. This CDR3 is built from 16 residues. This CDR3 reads CASSKVGSSGANVLTF. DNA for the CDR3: TGTGCCAGTAGTAAGGTCGGGAGCTCTGGGGCCAACGTCCTGACTTTC.

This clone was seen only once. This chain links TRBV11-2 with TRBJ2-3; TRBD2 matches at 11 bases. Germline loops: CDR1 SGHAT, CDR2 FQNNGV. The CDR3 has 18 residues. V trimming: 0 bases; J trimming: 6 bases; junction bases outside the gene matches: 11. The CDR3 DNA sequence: TGTGCCAGCAGCTTAGACCTAGGACTAGCGGGTTGGGGGGATACGCAGTATTTT. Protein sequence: CASSLDLGLAGWGDTQYF.

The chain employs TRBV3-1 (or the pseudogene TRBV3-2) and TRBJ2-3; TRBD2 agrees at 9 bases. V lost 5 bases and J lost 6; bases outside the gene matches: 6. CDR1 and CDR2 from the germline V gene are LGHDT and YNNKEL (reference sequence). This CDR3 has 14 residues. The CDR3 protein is CASSLTSGSDTQYF. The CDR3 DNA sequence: TGTGCCAGCAGCTTGACTAGCGGATCCGATACGCAGTATTTT.

CDR3 sequence reads: CASSWGETEAFF. DNA of the CDR3: TGTGCCAGCAGTTGGGGGGAGACTGAAGCTTTCTTT. The chain combines TRBV7-8 with TRBJ1-1, with a possible D match to TRBD1 (5 bases). Trimming cost V 6 bases and J 5 bases, with 10 bases left between them. The V gene's germline CDR1 is SGHVS and CDR2 FQNEAQ. CDR3 length: 12 amino acids.

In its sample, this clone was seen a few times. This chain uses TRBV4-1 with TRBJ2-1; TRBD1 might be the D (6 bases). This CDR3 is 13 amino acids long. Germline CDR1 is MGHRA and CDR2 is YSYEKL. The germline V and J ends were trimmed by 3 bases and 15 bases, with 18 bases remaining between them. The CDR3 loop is CASSQGPGVPPFF. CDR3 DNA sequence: TGCGCCAGCAGCCAGGGGCCAGGGGTACCACCGTTCTTC.

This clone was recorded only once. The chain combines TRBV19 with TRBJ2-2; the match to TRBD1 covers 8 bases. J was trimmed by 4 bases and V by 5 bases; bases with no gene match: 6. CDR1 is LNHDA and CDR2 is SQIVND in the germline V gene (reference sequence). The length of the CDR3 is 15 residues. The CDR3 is CASSVGQGLTGELFF. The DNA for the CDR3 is TGTGCCAGTAGTGTAGGACAGGGCCTCACCGGGGAGCTGTTTTTT.